This T cell receptor (beta chain) stems from a study of shared clonotypes between healthy human individuals. V gave up 6 bases and J gave up 3 bases, with 10 bases separating them. Germline V gene sequence: CDR1 MNHEY, CDR2 SVGAGI. The CDR3 has 13 amino acids. In this sample, this clone turned up once. Data came from immunoSEQ multiplex PCR; TCRdb stores just in-frame clones and leaves some out. The repertoire includes roughly 2 million clones, around 95% of them detected once, and around 0.13% sits in the top ten. The sequenced sample was naive CD4+ T cells sorted from blood. Sample subset: CD45RA+ positively selected. The V and J genes are TRBV6-5 and TRBJ2-3; D is tentatively TRBD1 or TRBD2 (6 bases each). This receptor was identified in a man aged 18 to 30 in good health. In DNA form, the CDR3 reads TGTGCCAGCAGCGAAGGGGGGACAGATACGCAGTATTTT. Encoded protein: CASSEGGTDTQYF.